Each of the 13 T cell receptor beta chains below was sequenced from the same sample in a study of blood T cell repertoires in COVID-19. Here immunoSEQ multiplex PCR was the method, and the copy in TCRdb shows in-frame clones only, minus some. The table lists about 120,000 clones, under 85% of them singletons. The sample was peripheral blood. These receptors were collected from a man aged 55 to 70 with acute or convalescent COVID-19.

CDR3 in DNA: TGTGCCAGCTCACTCGCGAGCGGAAGCGCCAGCTCTGGAAACACCATATATTTT. Protein: CASSLASGSASSGNTIYF. V usage is TRBV18 and J usage is TRBJ1-3; D is ambiguous. The V and J ends lost 4 bases and 0 bases respectively, with 19 bases between them. This CDR3 is 18 amino acids long. Germline V gene lookup returns CDR1 KGHSH and CDR2 LQKENI.

The chain recombines TRBV6-6 with TRBJ2-1; 7 nucleotides match TRBD2. Germline CDR1 and CDR2: MNHNY and SVGAGI (reference sequence). The CDR3 is 13 amino acids. V lost 6 bases, J lost 8 bases, and 7 bases stayed unmatched. This CDR3 reads CASRGGSPDEQFF. For the CDR3, the DNA is TGTGCCAGCAGGGGAGGGAGTCCGGATGAGCAGTTCTTC.

The chain couples TRBV11-3 to TRBJ2-7, with TRBD2 as a possible D gene (5 bases). Per the germline V gene, CDR1 is SGHNT and CDR2 is YENEEA. V was pared by 4 bases and J by 4 bases, with 11 bases between. The CDR3 contains 13 residues. CDR3 region: CASSSPDSYEQYF. The CDR3 coding sequence is TGTGCCAGCAGCTCACCGGACTCTTACGAGCAGTACTTC.

The chain carries TRBV29-1 and TRBJ2-1, with 10 bases lining up with TRBD2. The CDR3 spans 12 residues. The V and J ends lost 7 bases and 14 bases, in that order; junction bases with no gene match: 11. In germline, CDR1 is SQVTM, CDR2 ANQGSEA. CDR3 protein: CSALTLAGVKFF. Here the CDR3 DNA reads TGCAGCGCCTTGACCCTAGCGGGAGTTAAGTTCTTC.

J is TRBJ1-1 and V is TRBV5-1; D remains ambiguous. The V end lost 4 bases, the J end lost 0 bases, and 16 bases lay between the germline ends. This CDR3 is built from 16 residues. Germline V CDR1 and CDR2: SGHRS, YFSETQ. Written as DNA, the CDR3 is TGCGCCAGCAGCCGAGGTGAATCAAACATGAACACTGAAGCTTTCTTT. Protein sequence: CASSRGESNMNTEAFF. The whole variable domain, filled in from reference TRBV5-1 and TRBJ1-1, reads KAGVTQTPRYLIKTRGQQVTLSCSPISGHRSVSWYQQTPGQGLQFLFEYFSETQRNKGNFPGRFSGRQFSNSRSEMNVSTLELGDSALYLCASSRGESNMNTEAFFGQGTRLTVV.

The rearrangement joins TRBV14 to TRBJ1-1, with 8 nucleotides matching TRBD1. CDR3 length: 15 amino acids. Losses at the gene ends were 4 bases for V and 1 base for J; bases not matched to a gene: 5. Germline CDR1 and CDR2: SGHDN and FVKESK. CDR3 sequence reads: CASSRQGQGNTEAFF. The CDR3 DNA reads TGTGCCAGCAGCCGACAGGGGCAGGGGAACACTGAAGCTTTCTTT.

This chain links TRBV19 with TRBJ1-1; 8 positions agree with TRBD1. The CDR3 totals 15 residues. Germline loops: CDR1 LNHDA, CDR2 SQIVND (reference sequence). Germline trimming cut 4 bases from V and 4 bases from J; bases unmatched to any gene: 8. CDR3 amino acids: CASSTLDRGSTEAFF. CDR3 nucleotide sequence: TGTGCCAGTAGTACCCTCGACAGGGGTTCCACTGAAGCTTTCTTT.

The rearrangement uses TRBV5-4 and TRBJ2-7; 7 bases align to TRBD1. The CDR3 has 13 amino acids. J gave up 6 bases and V 4 bases, and 7 bases lay outside the gene matches. Germline CDR1 and CDR2: SGHNT and YYREEE (reference sequence). CDR3 loop: CASSLDRAGEQYF. DNA of the CDR3: TGTGCCAGCAGCCTAGACAGGGCGGGCGAGCAGTACTTC.

CDR3 bases: TGTGCCAGCAGAACGGGACAGGGATACTACGAGCAGTACTTC. It specifies CASRTGQGYYEQYF. This chain connects TRBV6-6 to TRBJ2-7; TRBD1 matches 9 bases. CDR3 size: 14 residues. CDR1 and CDR2 from the germline V gene are MNHNY and SVGAGI (reference sequence). V was clipped by 6 bases and J by 3 bases; unmatched bases: 6.

This clone was counted once. This chain links TRBV5-1 with TRBJ1-6, with 8 bases aligning to TRBD1. The CDR3 has 15 residues. CDR1 SGHRS and CDR2 YFSETQ come from the germline V gene. The V gene end was trimmed by 4 bases and the J gene end by 10 bases; junction bases not matched to a gene: 10. This CDR3 is CASSPTGQAKSPLHF. In DNA, the CDR3 is TGCGCCAGCAGCCCAACGGGACAGGCGAAATCACCCCTCCACTTT.

In this sample, this clone turned up once. J is TRBJ2-7 and V is TRBV10-1; TRBD2 agrees at 9 bases. The germline CDR1 and CDR2 sequences are WNHNN and SYGVQD (reference sequence). The V and J ends lost 3 bases and 1 base, in that order; junction bases with no gene match: 4. The length of the CDR3 is 15 residues. The CDR3 sequence is CASSDRLAGSYEQYF. For the CDR3, the DNA is TGCGCCAGCAGTGACCGTCTAGCGGGATCCTACGAGCAGTACTTC.

This clone was seen more than once but under ten times. This chain joins TRBV18 and TRBJ2-2; 7 bases fit TRBD2. V shed 1 base and J 5 bases; nucleotides not matched to a gene: 7. Germline V CDR1 and CDR2: KGHSH, LQKENI. The CDR3 totals 16 residues. CDR3 DNA: TGTGCCAGCTCACCACGGCTCGCGGGAGCGACCGGGGAGCTGTTTTTT. Translating gives CASSPRLAGATGELFF.

The gene calls are TRBV28 and TRBJ2-1, with TRBD2 matching 7 bases. The CDR3 has 15 residues. Losses at the gene ends were 6 bases for V and 5 bases for J; bases not matched to a gene: 10. Per the germline V gene, CDR1 is MDHEN and CDR2 is SYDVKM. CDR3 amino acids: CASSHRGAGNNEQFF. CDR3 bases: TGTGCCAGCAGCCACCGGGGAGCGGGAAACAATGAGCAGTTCTTC.